One sample yielded the 2 T cell receptor beta chains listed below, sequenced in a study of blood T cell repertoires in COVID-19. Repertoires were generated with immunoSEQ multiplex PCR, while TCRdb's copy carries only in-frame clones and drops some. The sample holds 470,000 or so clones; 87% are singletons and the top ten take nearly 2%. Sequenced material: PBMCs or T cells enriched from blood (not recorded which). Source of these receptors: a woman younger than 30 with acute COVID-19.

V usage is TRBV10-3 and J usage is TRBJ1-4; 12 bases are shared with TRBD1. The CDR3 sequence is 15 residues long. Germline lookup yields CDR1 ENHRY and CDR2 SYGVKD. V lost 5 bases, J lost 6 bases, and 4 bases stayed unmatched. This CDR3 is CAISSGQGAHEKLFF. The DNA for the CDR3 is TGTGCCATCAGTTCGGGACAGGGGGCGCATGAAAAACTGTTTTTT.

V and J are TRBV28 and TRBJ1-2, with a possible D match to TRBD1 (5 bases). Germline CDR1 reads MDHEN; CDR2 reads SYDVKM. Trimming took off 6 bases at V and 1 base at J, with 15 bases between the two ends. CDR3 length: 15 amino acids. The CDR3: CASRERGGVNYGYTF. In nucleotides, the CDR3 is TGTGCCAGCAGGGAGCGGGGGGGAGTTAACTATGGCTACACCTTC.